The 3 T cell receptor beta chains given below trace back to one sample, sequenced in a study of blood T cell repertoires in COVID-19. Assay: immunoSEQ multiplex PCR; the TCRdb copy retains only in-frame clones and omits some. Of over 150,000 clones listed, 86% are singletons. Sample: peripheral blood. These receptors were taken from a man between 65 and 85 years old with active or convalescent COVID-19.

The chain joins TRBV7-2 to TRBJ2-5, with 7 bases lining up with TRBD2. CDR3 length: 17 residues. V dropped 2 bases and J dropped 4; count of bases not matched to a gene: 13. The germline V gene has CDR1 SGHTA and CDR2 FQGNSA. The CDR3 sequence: CASSLPTPGGGRETQYF. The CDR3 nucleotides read TGTGCCAGCAGCTTACCAACACCGGGGGGAGGGCGAGAGACCCAGTACTTC.

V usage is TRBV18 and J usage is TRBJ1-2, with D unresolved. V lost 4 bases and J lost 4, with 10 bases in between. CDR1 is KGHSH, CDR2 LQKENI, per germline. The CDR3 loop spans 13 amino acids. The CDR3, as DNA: TGTGCCAGCTCACGCGAGGGAAGCTATGGCTACACCTTC. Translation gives CASSREGSYGYTF.

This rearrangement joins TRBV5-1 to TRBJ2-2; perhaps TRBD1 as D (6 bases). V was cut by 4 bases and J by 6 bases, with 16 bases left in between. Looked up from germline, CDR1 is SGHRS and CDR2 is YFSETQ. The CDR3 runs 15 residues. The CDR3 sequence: CASSQTTGLAGELFF. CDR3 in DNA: TGCGCCAGCAGCCAGACTACAGGGCTTGCCGGGGAGCTGTTTTTT.